The 10 T cell receptor beta chains listed next were all sequenced from one sample in a study of cytomegalovirus exposure and HLA in healthy donors. The table came from immunoSEQ multiplex PCR; TCRdb's copy has only in-frame clones and leaves some out. The sample includes 150,000 to 200,000 clones, more than 80% of them seen just once. The source material was PBMCs. The receptors come from a man between 18 and 35 years old in good health and CMV-seropositive.

The CDR3 loop reads CSVEDLTGTASGNTIYF. CDR3 in DNA: TGCAGCGTTGAAGATCTCACTGGGACAGCCTCTGGAAACACCATATATTTT. The chain joins TRBV29-1 to TRBJ1-3, with 7 bases fitting TRBD1. CDR1 is SQVTM, CDR2 ANQGSEA, per germline. J gave up 0 bases and V 0 bases, and 8 bases lay outside the gene matches. This CDR3 is 17 amino acids long.

The V and J genes are TRBV27 and TRBJ2-1; no clear D gene. CDR1 MNHEY and CDR2 SMNVEV come from the germline V gene (reference sequence). The V end was cut by 5 bases, the J end by 2 bases, with 7 bases between. This CDR3 contains 13 residues. The CDR3 DNA reads as TGTGCCAGCAGTCCCGAGGCCTACAATGAGCAGTTCTTC. Residues: CASSPEAYNEQFF.

The chain uses TRBV6-5 and TRBJ1-5; tentative D call: TRBD1 (5 bases). V lost 7 bases to trimming and J lost 0 bases, with 13 bases between them. The CDR3 totals 15 residues. Germline V gene sequence: CDR1 MNHEY, CDR2 SVGAGI. CDR3 DNA: TGTGCCAGCAAGATCAGGGTTTATAGCAATCAGCCCCAGCATTTT. Protein product: CASKIRVYSNQPQHF.

V usage is TRBV5-1 and J usage is TRBJ2-5; 10 bases line up with TRBD2. The V segment lost 2 bases and the J segment 1 base; nucleotides outside the gene matches: 5. In germline, CDR1 is SGHRS, CDR2 YFSETQ. CDR3 length: 16 residues. CDR3 nucleotides: TGCGCCAGCAGCTTCCAAACTAGCGGGACCCAAGAGACCCAGTACTTC. Its translation is CASSFQTSGTQETQYF. Together with reference TRBV5-1 and TRBJ2-5, the CDR3 gives the full variable domain: KAGVTQTPRYLIKTRGQQVTLSCSPISGHRSVSWYQQTPGQGLQFLFEYFSETQRNKGNFPGRFSGRQFSNSRSEMNVSTLELGDSALYLCASSFQTSGTQETQYFGPGTRLLVL.

The CDR3 nucleotides read TGTGCCGGCCCCCGACAGGGTCGGGAAGCTTTCTTT. It is translated as CAGPRQGREAFF. This chain joins TRBV30 and TRBJ1-1, with 7 nucleotides matching TRBD1. The CDR3 has 12 residues. Germline V gene sequence: CDR1 GTSNPN, CDR2 SVGIG (reference sequence). Trimming removed 8 bases from V and 8 bases from J; junction bases left unmatched: 11.

The chain combines TRBV29-1 with TRBJ1-4; D gene unclear. Germline values: CDR1 SQVTM, CDR2 ANQGSEA. Trimming shortened V by 6 bases and J by 1 base, and 15 bases separated the two germline ends. The CDR3 is 15 amino acids. The CDR3 sequence: CSVAAVGGTNEKLFF. DNA for the CDR3: TGCAGCGTCGCGGCGGTCGGCGGAACTAATGAAAAACTGTTTTTT.

This clone was picked up a small number of times. The CDR3 loop reads CASSLGRGTQPQHF. CDR3 nucleotide sequence: TGTGCCAGCAGCTTAGGCAGGGGGACTCAGCCCCAGCATTTT. The chain recombines TRBV7-2 with TRBJ1-5; 7 bases align to TRBD1. Germline lookup yields CDR1 SGHTA and CDR2 FQGNSA. CDR3 length: 14 residues. After removal of 1 base from V and 6 bases from J, the junction contained 3 bases not matched to a gene.

The chain combines TRBV6-1 with TRBJ1-2; weak D call: TRBD1 (6 bases). CDR1 MNHNS and CDR2 SASEGT come from the germline V gene. Between the trimmed V and J ends, which lost 7 bases and 8 bases, there was a span of 20 bases. CDR3 length: 14 residues. The CDR3: CASTDGWGPGGYTF. DNA of the CDR3: TGTGCCAGCACTGATGGATGGGGGCCCGGCGGCTACACCTTC.

The V gene is TRBV11-3, the J gene TRBJ1-1, with D perhaps TRBD1 (5 bases). V was pared by 3 bases and J by 4 bases, with 9 bases between. The CDR3 extends over 13 amino acids. Germline V gene lookup returns CDR1 SGHNT and CDR2 YENEEA. CDR3: CASSFYGGTEAFF. Written as DNA, the CDR3 is TGTGCCAGCAGCTTTTACGGGGGCACTGAAGCTTTCTTT.

The V gene is TRBV14, the J gene TRBJ2-7; TRBD1 matches at 7 bases. This CDR3 comprises 16 residues. The germline gives CDR1 SGHDN, CDR2 FVKESK. The ends lost 4 bases at V and 4 bases at J; junction bases unmatched: 13. The CDR3 DNA follows: TGTGCCAGCAGCCTTACCCTCGACAGGGAGCTTTACGAGCAGTACTTC. The encoded protein is CASSLTLDRELYEQYF.